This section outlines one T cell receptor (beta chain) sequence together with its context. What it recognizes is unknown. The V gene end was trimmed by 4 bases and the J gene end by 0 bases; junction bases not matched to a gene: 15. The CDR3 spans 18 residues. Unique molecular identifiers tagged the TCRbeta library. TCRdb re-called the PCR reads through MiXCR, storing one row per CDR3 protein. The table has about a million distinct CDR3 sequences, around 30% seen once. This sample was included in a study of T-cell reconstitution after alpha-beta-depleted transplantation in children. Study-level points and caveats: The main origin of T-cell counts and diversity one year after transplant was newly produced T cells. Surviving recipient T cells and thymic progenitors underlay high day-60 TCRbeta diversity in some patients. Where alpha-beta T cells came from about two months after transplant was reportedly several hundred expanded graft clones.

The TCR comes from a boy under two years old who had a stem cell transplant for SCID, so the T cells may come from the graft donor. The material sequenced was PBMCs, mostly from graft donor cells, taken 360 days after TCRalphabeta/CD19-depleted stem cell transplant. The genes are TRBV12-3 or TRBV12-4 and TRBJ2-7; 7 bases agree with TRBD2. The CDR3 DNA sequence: TGTGCCAGCAGTTCCTATTTCCAGCAGGCGGGGGTCTCCTACGAGCAGTACTTC. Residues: CASSSYFQQAGVSYEQYF.